The 23 T cell receptor beta chains below come from one sample, sequenced in a study of control samples from healthy donors and cancer patients. This table comes from immunoSEQ multiplex PCR, and its TCRdb copy is limited to in-frame clones, with some not included. The top ten hold roughly 10% of the sample, which has 98,000 or so clones, about 79% seen once. Sequenced material: blood. The receptors derive from a woman aged 25 to 39 in good health.

The V gene is TRBV6-1, the J gene TRBJ1-1; TRBD1 is a possible D gene (5 bases). The CDR3 consists of 16 residues. Germline CDR1 is MNHNS and CDR2 is SASEGT. Trimming removed 2 bases at V and 0 bases at J, with 13 bases between. CDR3 sequence: CASSEFRGRLNTEAFF. The CDR3 DNA is TGTGCCAGCAGTGAATTTAGGGGACGGCTGAACACTGAAGCTTTCTTT.

The sample holds a few counts of this clone. The chain links TRBV5-5 to TRBJ1-2, with 7 bases aligning to TRBD1. This CDR3 comprises 13 residues. Germline V gene data show CDR1 as SGHKS and CDR2 as YYEKEE (reference sequence). With V trimmed by 1 base and J by 3 bases, 0 bases remained unmatched. The CDR3 protein is CASSLTGDYGYTF. The CDR3 DNA follows: TGTGCCAGCAGCTTGACAGGGGACTATGGCTACACCTTC.

This chain uses TRBV5-1 with TRBJ1-3; 11 bases line up with TRBD1. Trimming cost V 3 bases and J 4 bases; bases outside gene matches: 12. CDR1 and CDR2 from the germline V gene are SGHRS and YFSETQ. CDR3 length equals 18 residues. The DNA of the CDR3 is TGCGCCAGCAGCTCGGGGACAGGGGGACTTAATTCGGGAAACACCATATATTTT. Its protein is CASSSGTGGLNSGNTIYF.

V is TRBV30 and J is TRBJ1-6; tentatively, D is TRBD1 (6 bases). CDR3 length equals 15 residues. V dropped 4 bases and J dropped 9 bases, with 19 bases sitting between them. In germline, CDR1 is GTSNPN, CDR2 SVGIG (reference sequence). CDR3 sequence: CAWTSLGAWGSPLHF. CDR3 nucleotide sequence: TGTGCCTGGACCTCGTTGGGGGCATGGGGTTCACCCCTCCACTTT.

This clone has a handful of counts. The CDR3 protein is CASSLSGELFF. Written as DNA, the CDR3 is TGCGCCAGCAGCTTGTCCGGGGAGCTGTTTTTT. The chain uses TRBV5-1 and TRBJ2-2; D not resolved. Trimming pared 1 base from V and 6 bases from J, leaving 1 base between. The CDR3 runs to 11 residues. Germline values: CDR1 SGHRS, CDR2 YFSETQ. Full variable domain (remainder filled in from reference TRBV5-1 and TRBJ2-2): KAGVTQTPRYLIKTRGQQVTLSCSPISGHRSVSWYQQTPGQGLQFLFEYFSETQRNKGNFPGRFSGRQFSNSRSEMNVSTLELGDSALYLCASSLSGELFFGEGSRLTVL.

This clone was picked up one time. J is TRBJ1-2 and V is TRBV5-1, with TRBD1 matching 8 bases. Germline trimming cut 4 bases from V and 6 bases from J; bases unmatched to any gene: 5. CDR3 size: 13 residues. CDR1 and CDR2 (germline): SGHRS, YFSETQ. The CDR3 here is CASSQDRADGYTF. The CDR3 DNA sequence: TGCGCCAGCAGCCAGGACAGGGCTGATGGCTACACCTTC.

The chain uses TRBV9 and TRBJ1-1; no reliable D call. CDR1 is SGDLS and CDR2 is YYNGEE in the germline V gene. V was trimmed by 0 bases and J by 2 bases, leaving 8 bases between them. There are 14 residues in the CDR3. The CDR3 reads CASSVVAGNTEAFF. The CDR3 DNA follows: TGTGCCAGCAGCGTAGTTGCGGGCAACACTGAAGCTTTCTTT.

This sequence joins TRBV2 and TRBJ1-6, with no clear D. With 1 base removed from V and 8 bases from J, the gap between germline ends came to 12 bases. The CDR3 contains 15 residues. Germline CDR1 and CDR2: SNHLY and FYNNEI. The CDR3 DNA reads as TGTGCCAGCAGTGAAGGCGACTTGGGCTATTCACCCCTCCACTTT. Its translation is CASSEGDLGYSPLHF.

V gene TRBV7-8 combines with J gene TRBJ2-7, with D possibly TRBD1 on 6 matching bases. CDR1 SGHVS and CDR2 FQNEAQ come from the germline V gene. This CDR3 spans 15 amino acids. The V gene lost 5 bases and the J gene lost 5 bases, with 19 bases spanning the gap. The CDR3 bases are TGTGCCAGCAGCAGACGGGACACCAATAACCACGAGCAGTACTTC. Protein product: CASSRRDTNNHEQYF.

The rearrangement joins TRBV6-5 to TRBJ2-5; TRBD1 might be the D (6 bases). V was cut by 5 bases and J by 1 base, with 14 bases left in between. CDR1 and CDR2 (germline): MNHEY, SVGAGI. The CDR3 length is 15 residues. The CDR3 bases are TGTGCCAGCAGTCGGGTAGGACAGATCCAAGAGACCCAGTACTTC. This gives the protein CASSRVGQIQETQYF.

V gene TRBV6-5 combines with J gene TRBJ1-5; D call uncertain. Germline V gene sequence: CDR1 MNHEY, CDR2 SVGAGI. V was shortened by 5 bases and J by 3 bases, with 8 bases between the two germline ends. CDR3 size: 13 residues. In nucleotides, the CDR3 is TGTGCCAGCAGTCGGACCCCCAATCAGCCCCAGCATTTT. Protein: CASSRTPNQPQHF.

This clone was observed once. The chain couples TRBV7-8 to TRBJ1-5; D gene unclear. The CDR3 sequence is 15 residues long. Deletions cut 5 bases from V and 2 bases from J, with 13 bases between. Germline CDR1 reads SGHVS; CDR2 reads FQNEAQ. The CDR3 sequence: CASSPTWVGNQPQHF. The CDR3 DNA follows: TGTGCCAGCAGCCCTACGTGGGTAGGCAATCAGCCCCAGCATTTT.

CDR3 in DNA: TGTGCCAGCAGCCACCTACTAGCGGGGGGGCCTGATGAGCAGTTCTTC. Translation: CASSHLLAGGPDEQFF. V gene TRBV3-1 (or the pseudogene TRBV3-2) combines with J gene TRBJ2-1; TRBD2 matches at 13 bases. Losses at the gene ends were 3 bases for V and 8 bases for J; bases not matched to a gene: 7. The length of the CDR3 is 16 residues. CDR1 LGHDT and CDR2 YNNKEL come from the germline V gene (reference sequence).

The chain recombines TRBV19 with TRBJ1-1; 10 bases line up with TRBD1. This CDR3 has 15 amino acids. V shed 5 bases, J shed 1 base, and the junction held 4 bases outside the gene matches. Germline loops: CDR1 LNHDA, CDR2 SQIVND (reference sequence). Here the CDR3 reads CASSRWTGGNTEAFF. The CDR3 DNA reads as TGTGCCAGTAGTCGATGGACAGGGGGGAACACTGAAGCTTTCTTT.

The V gene is TRBV6-2 or TRBV6-3, the J gene TRBJ2-7; 7 positions match TRBD2. Germline values: CDR1 MNHEY, CDR2 SVGEGT. The CDR3 spans 16 residues. Trimming removed 5 bases from V and 1 base from J; junction bases left unmatched: 11. CDR3 bases: TGTGCCAGCAGTAATTTGTGGGACTACCCTTCCTACGAGCAGTACTTC. Translating it yields CASSNLWDYPSYEQYF.

V gene TRBV6-5 combines with J gene TRBJ2-4, with 8 bases aligning to TRBD1. Germline V CDR1 and CDR2: MNHEY, SVGAGI. The J segment lost 1 base and the V segment lost 5 bases, leaving 4 bases of the junction unmatched. The CDR3 sequence is 15 residues long. For the CDR3, the DNA is TGTGCCAGCAGTCACCAGGGGGCGGCCAAAAACATTCAGTACTTC. Its translation: CASSHQGAAKNIQYF.

The chain employs TRBV5-4 and TRBJ1-5; D not certain. Germline V gives CDR1 SGHNT, CDR2 YYREEE (reference sequence). Trimming pared 0 bases from V and 0 bases from J, leaving 7 bases between. The CDR3 has 15 residues. In nucleotides, the CDR3 is TGTGCCAGCAGCTTGGGGGGTTATAGCAATCAGCCCCAGCATTTT. This gives the protein CASSLGGYSNQPQHF.

This sequence joins TRBV19 and TRBJ1-4, with 7 bases that match TRBD1. CDR3 length: 14 amino acids. Looked up from germline, CDR1 is LNHDA and CDR2 is SQIVND (reference sequence). V lost 3 bases and J lost 10; bases outside the gene matches: 8. The CDR3 here is CASSMDRTRGKLFF. The CDR3 DNA follows: TGTGCCAGTAGTATGGACAGGACAAGAGGAAAACTGTTTTTT.

The rearrangement uses TRBV5-4 and TRBJ2-1; 12 bases match TRBD2. In germline, CDR1 is SGHNT, CDR2 YYREEE (reference sequence). The CDR3 runs to 14 residues. The junction had 2 bases not matched to a gene; V was cut back by 4 bases and J by 6 bases. The CDR3 nucleotides read TGTGCCAGCAGCACTAGCGGGGGGAGCAATGAGCAGTTCTTC. It specifies CASSTSGGSNEQFF. The variable domain in full, with the rest retrieved from reference TRBV5-4 and TRBJ2-1, is ETGVTQSPTHLIKTRGQQVTLRCSSQSGHNTVSWYQQALGQGPQFIFQYYREEENGRGNFPPRFSGLQFPNYSSELNVNALELDDSALYLCASSTSGGSNEQFFGPGTRLTVL.

This chain connects TRBV5-1 to TRBJ1-3; D remains ambiguous. The CDR3 contains 16 residues. Trimming stripped 0 bases from V and 2 bases from J, with 12 bases between. Germline V CDR1 and CDR2: SGHRS, YFSETQ. In nucleotides, the CDR3 is TGCGCCAGCAGCTTGGAAGGGCGGAATACTGGAAACACCATATATTTT. Its protein product is CASSLEGRNTGNTIYF.

V and J are TRBV19 and TRBJ1-1, with D possibly being TRBD1 (6 bases). The ends were cut back, 6 bases at V and 2 bases at J, with 13 bases in the middle. The CDR3 runs 14 residues. Germline loops: CDR1 LNHDA, CDR2 SQIVND (reference sequence). CDR3 region: CASRAGDTNTEAFF. The CDR3 DNA follows: TGTGCCAGTAGGGCCGGGGACACTAACACTGAAGCTTTCTTT.

The rearrangement joins TRBV27 to TRBJ2-2; the D gene is possibly TRBD1 (5 bases). Germline V gives CDR1 MNHEY, CDR2 SMNVEV (reference sequence). This CDR3 has 13 amino acids. Trimming took 5 bases from V and 4 from J, leaving 8 bases between them. The CDR3 sequence: CASSIRATGELFF. The CDR3 DNA is TGTGCCAGCAGTATCAGGGCCACCGGGGAGCTGTTTTTT.

V gene TRBV24-1 combines with J gene TRBJ1-6; possibly TRBD1 for D (5 bases). Germline-derived CDR1 and CDR2 are KGHDR and SFDVKD. The CDR3 runs to 17 residues. Trimming removed 2 bases from V and 5 bases from J, with 15 bases in between. CDR3 DNA sequence: TGTGCCACCAGTGATTATGGCCGGGACGGGAATAATTCACCCCTCCACTTT. This encodes CATSDYGRDGNNSPLHF.